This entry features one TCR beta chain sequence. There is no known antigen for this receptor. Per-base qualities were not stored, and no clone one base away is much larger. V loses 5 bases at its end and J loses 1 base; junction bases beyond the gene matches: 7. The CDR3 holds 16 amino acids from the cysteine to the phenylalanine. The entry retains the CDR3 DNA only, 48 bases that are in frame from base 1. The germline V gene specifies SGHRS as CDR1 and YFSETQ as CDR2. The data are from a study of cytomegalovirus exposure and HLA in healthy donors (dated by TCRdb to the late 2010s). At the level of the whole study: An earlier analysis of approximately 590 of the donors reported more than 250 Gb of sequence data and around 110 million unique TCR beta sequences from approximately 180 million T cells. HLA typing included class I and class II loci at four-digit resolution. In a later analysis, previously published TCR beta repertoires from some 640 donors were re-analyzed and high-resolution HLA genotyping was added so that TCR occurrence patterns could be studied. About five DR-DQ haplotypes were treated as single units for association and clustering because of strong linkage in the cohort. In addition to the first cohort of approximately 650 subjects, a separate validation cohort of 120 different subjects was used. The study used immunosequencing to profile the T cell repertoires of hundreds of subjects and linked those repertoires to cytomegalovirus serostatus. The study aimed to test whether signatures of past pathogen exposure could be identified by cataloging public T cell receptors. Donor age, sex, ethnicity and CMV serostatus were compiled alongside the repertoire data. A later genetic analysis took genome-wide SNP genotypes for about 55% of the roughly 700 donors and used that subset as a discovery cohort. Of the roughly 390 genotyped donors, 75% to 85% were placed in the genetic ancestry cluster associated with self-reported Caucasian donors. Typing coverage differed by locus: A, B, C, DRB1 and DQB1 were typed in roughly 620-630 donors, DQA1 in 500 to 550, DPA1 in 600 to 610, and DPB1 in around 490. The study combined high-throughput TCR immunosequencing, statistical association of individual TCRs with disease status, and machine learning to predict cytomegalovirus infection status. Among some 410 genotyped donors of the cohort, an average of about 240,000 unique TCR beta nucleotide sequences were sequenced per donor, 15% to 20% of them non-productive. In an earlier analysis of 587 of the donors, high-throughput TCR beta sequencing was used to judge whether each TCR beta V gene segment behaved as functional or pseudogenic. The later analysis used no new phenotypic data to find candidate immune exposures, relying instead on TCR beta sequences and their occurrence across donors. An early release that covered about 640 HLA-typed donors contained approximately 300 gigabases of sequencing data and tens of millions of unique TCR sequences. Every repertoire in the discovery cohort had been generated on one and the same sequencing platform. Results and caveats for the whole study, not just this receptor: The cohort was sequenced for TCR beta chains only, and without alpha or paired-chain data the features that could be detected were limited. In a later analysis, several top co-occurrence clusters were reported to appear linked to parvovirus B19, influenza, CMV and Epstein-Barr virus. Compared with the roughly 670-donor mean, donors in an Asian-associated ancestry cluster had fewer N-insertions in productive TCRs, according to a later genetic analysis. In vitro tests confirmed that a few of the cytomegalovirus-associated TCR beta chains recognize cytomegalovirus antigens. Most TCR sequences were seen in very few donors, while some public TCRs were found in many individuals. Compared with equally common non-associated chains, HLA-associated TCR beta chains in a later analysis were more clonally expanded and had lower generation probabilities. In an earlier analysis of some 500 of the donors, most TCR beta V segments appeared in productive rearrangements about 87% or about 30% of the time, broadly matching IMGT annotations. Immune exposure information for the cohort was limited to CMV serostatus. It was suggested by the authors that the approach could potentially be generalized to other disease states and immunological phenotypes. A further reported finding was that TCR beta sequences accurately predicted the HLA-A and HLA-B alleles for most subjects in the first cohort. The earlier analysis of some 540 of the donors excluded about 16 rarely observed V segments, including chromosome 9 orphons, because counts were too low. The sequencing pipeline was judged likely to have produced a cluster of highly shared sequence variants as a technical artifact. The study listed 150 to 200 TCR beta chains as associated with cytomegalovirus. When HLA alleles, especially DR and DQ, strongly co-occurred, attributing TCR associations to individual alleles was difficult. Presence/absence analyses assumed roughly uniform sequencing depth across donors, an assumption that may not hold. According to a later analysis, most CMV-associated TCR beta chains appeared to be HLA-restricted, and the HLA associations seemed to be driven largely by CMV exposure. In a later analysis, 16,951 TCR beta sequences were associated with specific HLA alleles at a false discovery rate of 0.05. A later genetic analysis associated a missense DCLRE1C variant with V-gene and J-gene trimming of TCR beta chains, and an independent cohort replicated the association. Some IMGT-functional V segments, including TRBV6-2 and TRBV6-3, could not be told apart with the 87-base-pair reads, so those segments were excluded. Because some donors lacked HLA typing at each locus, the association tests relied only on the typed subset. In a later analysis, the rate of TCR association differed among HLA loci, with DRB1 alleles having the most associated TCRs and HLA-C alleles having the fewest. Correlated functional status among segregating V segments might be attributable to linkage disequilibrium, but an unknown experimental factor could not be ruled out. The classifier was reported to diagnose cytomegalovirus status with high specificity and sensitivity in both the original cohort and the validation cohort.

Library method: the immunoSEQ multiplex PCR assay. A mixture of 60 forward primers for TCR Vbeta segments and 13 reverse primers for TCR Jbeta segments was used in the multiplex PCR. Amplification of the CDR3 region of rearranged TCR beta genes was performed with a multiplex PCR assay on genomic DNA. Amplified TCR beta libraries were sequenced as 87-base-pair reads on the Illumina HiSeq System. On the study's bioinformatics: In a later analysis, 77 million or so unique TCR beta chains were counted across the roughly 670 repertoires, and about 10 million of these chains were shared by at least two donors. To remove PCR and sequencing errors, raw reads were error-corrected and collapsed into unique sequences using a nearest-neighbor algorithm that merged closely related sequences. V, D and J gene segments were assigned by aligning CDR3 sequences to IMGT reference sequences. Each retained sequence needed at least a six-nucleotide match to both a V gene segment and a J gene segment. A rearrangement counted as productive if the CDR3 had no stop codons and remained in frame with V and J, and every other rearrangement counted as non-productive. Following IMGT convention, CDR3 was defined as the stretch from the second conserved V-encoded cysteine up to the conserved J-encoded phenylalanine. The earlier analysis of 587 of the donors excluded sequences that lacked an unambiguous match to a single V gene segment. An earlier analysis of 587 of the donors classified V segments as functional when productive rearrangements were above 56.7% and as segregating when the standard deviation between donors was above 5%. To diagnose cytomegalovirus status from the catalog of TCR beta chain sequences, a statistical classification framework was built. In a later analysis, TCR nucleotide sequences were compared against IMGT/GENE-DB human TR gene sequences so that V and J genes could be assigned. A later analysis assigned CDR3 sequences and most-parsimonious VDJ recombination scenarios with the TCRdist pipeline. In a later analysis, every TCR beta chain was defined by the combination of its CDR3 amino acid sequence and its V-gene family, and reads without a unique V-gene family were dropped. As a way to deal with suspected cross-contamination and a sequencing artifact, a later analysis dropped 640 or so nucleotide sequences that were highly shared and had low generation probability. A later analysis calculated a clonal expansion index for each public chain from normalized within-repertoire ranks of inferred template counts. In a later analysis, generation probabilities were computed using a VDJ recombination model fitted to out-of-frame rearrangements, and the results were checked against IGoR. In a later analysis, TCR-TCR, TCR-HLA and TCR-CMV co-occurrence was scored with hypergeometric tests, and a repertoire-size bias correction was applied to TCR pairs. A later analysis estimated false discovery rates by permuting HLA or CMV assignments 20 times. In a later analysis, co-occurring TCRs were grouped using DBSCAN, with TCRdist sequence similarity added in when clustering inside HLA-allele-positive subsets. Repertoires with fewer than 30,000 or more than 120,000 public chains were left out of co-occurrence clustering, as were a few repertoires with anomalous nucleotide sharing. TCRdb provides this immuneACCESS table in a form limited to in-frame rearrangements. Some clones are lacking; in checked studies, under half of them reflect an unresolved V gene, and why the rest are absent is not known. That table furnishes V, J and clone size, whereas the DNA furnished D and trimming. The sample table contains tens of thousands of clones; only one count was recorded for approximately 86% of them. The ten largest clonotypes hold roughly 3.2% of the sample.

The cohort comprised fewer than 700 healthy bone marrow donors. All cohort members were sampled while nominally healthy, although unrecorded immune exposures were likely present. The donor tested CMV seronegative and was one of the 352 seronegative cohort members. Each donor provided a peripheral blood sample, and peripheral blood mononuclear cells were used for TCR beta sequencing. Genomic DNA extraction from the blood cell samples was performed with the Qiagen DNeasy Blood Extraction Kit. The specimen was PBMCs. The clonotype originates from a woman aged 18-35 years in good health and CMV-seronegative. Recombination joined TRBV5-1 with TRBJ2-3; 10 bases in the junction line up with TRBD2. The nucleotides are TGCGCCAGCAGAAGTCGAGCGGGAGGGGGCACAGATACGCAGTATTTT. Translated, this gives CASRSRAGGGTDTQYF. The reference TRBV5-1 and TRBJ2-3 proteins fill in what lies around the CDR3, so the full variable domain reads KAGVTQTPRYLIKTRGQQVTLSCSPISGHRSVSWYQQTPGQGLQFLFEYFSETQRNKGNFPGRFSGRQFSNSRSEMNVSTLELGDSALYLCASRSRAGGGTDTQYFGPGTRLTVL.